Given below is one T cell receptor (beta chain) in context. As handled by the study authors: Researchers report that nucleated cell counts were estimated from reference gene primer amplification. The table came from immunoSEQ multiplex PCR; TCRdb's copy has only in-frame clones and leaves some out. That table gives V, J and clone size, and the DNA gave D and trimming. The sample lists roughly 79,000 clones, about four fifths occurring once. The sample originates from a study of blood T cell repertoires in COVID-19. For the study at large: Both acute and convalescent COVID-19 samples were obtained from the United States, Italy and Spain. PBMCs, B-cell-depleted T cells, or T cells were the source of the cDNA or gDNA that made up the material.

CDR1 SGHRS and CDR2 YFSETQ come from the germline V gene. The ends were cut back, 3 bases at V and 6 bases at J, with 15 bases in the middle. The CDR3 sequence is 15 residues long. The specimen sequenced was peripheral blood. The origin of this receptor is a man aged 50 or older with acute or convalescent COVID-19. V and J are TRBV5-1 and TRBJ2-2; possibly TRBD1 for D (6 bases). The CDR3 is CASSSGQGIPGELFF. The CDR3 nucleotides read TGCGCCAGCAGCTCAGGGCAGGGGATTCCCGGGGAGCTGTTTTTT.